The 19 T cell receptor beta chains given below trace back to one sample, sequenced in a study of breast tumors, draining lymph nodes, adjacent tissues (dated by TCRdb to the mid-2010s). The library was produced with multiplex PCR. Data came from an Illumina HiSeq 2000. TCRdb applied fastp at Q25 and MiXCR to the public reads, then kept only in-frame beta chains. Rows with a matching CDR3 protein are joined into one entry that keeps the most common DNA and genes. The sample table contains over 200,000 distinct CDR3 sequences; only one count was recorded for roughly 32% of them. Around 1.4% of the sample goes to the ten largest clones. Lymph node samples were obtained from the axillary draining lymph nodes of breast cancer patients. The sample was axillary lymph node tissue. The origin of the receptors is a female donor with breast cancer. Some clones in this sample may be carry-over from other donors' samples.

This clonotype was seen many times. The chain carries TRBV9 and TRBJ2-1; unclear D gene. Trimming took 4 bases from V and 6 from J, leaving 17 bases between them. Germline V gene sequence: CDR1 SGDLS, CDR2 YYNGEE. The CDR3 sequence is 15 residues long. Written as DNA, the CDR3 is TGTGCCAGCAGCCTCCGAACTACCACCGCCAATGAGCAGTTCTTC. Its translation is CASSLRTTTANEQFF.

This clonotype occurred many times. The V gene is TRBV20-1, the J gene TRBJ2-5; 10 positions match TRBD2. V lost 2 bases and J lost 1; bases outside the gene matches: 1. The length of the CDR3 is 14 residues. Germline assignment: CDR1 DFQATT and CDR2 SNEGSKA (reference sequence). The CDR3, as DNA: TGCAGTGCTAGAATAGCGGGAGGCCAAGAGACCCAGTACTTC. Protein: CSARIAGGQETQYF.

This clonotype has at least ten counts. A much larger clone lies one base from this, so it may be a read error. The chain joins TRBV20-1 to TRBJ2-7, with a tentative D call TRBD1 (5 bases). The CDR3 is made up of 14 amino acids. Germline loops: CDR1 DFQATT, CDR2 SNEGSKA (reference sequence). CDR3 DNA: TGCAGTGCCACCCCCGGACACGGCTCCTCCGAGCAGTACTTC. This codes for CSATPGHGSSEQYF.

This clonotype was detected only once. The chain uses TRBV4-2 and TRBJ1-1; D uncertain. The germline CDR1 and CDR2 sequences are LGHNA and YNFKEQ. CDR3 length: 13 residues. V dropped 0 bases and J dropped 5 bases, with 7 bases sitting between them. The CDR3 is CASSQDGRTEAFF. CDR3 nucleotide sequence: TGTGCCAGCAGCCAAGATGGAAGGACTGAAGCTTTCTTT.

This clonotype has at least ten counts. The V gene is TRBV11-2, the J gene TRBJ1-5; D is possibly TRBD1 (5 bases). The CDR3 runs 13 residues. Per the germline V gene, CDR1 is SGHAT and CDR2 is FQNNGV. Trimming stripped 3 bases from V and 4 bases from J, with 7 bases between. The CDR3 sequence is CASSFQGNQPQHF. The DNA for the CDR3 is TGTGCCAGCAGCTTCCAGGGAAATCAGCCCCAGCATTTT.

This clonotype was recorded many times. The chain carries TRBV5-1 and TRBJ1-3; D remains unclear. The germline CDR1 and CDR2 sequences are SGHRS and YFSETQ. Trimming stripped 5 bases from V and 6 bases from J, with 6 bases between. The CDR3 runs to 11 residues. The CDR3 nucleotides read TGCGCCAGCAGACTGCAAAACACCATATATTTT. Its translation is CASRLQNTIYF.

As for this clonotype: A clone one base away is much larger, so this may be a read error. The V gene is TRBV4-1, the J gene TRBJ2-1, with D possibly matching TRBD2 (5 bases). Germline CDR1 and CDR2: MGHRA and YSYEKL. The CDR3 covers 17 residues. CDR3 nucleotide sequence: TGCGCCAACAGCCACCCCAGAGGTGGGAGAGCCACAAATGAGCAGTTCTTC. Its translation is CANSHPRGGRATNEQFF.

About this clonotype: Being one base from a much bigger clone, this may be a read error. No conserved phenylalanine or tryptophan is present at the end of the CDR3, so a read error is the likely explanation. The chain combines TRBV7-2 with TRBJ2-2; 8 bases line up with TRBD2. The CDR3 has 17 amino acids. V lost 1 base and J lost 4; bases outside the gene matches: 8. Germline assignment: CDR1 SGHTA and CDR2 FQGNSA. The CDR3 loop is CASSLDVGRVRTGELFL. The CDR3 nucleotides are TGTGCCAGCAGCTTAGACGTCGGGAGGGTGCGCACCGGGGAGCTGTTTCTT.

This clonotype has a single count. The chain recombines TRBV19 with TRBJ2-7, with D unresolved. The germline gives CDR1 LNHDA, CDR2 SQIVND (reference sequence). The CDR3 extends over 17 amino acids. V gave up 1 base and J gave up 0 bases, with 16 bases separating them. CDR3 residues: CASSIGILELDSYEQYF. CDR3 in DNA: TGTGCCAGTAGTATAGGGATTCTGGAGCTTGACTCCTACGAGCAGTACTTC.

This clonotype came up many times. A much bigger clone sits one base away, suggesting this may be a read error. The chain recombines TRBV7-2 with TRBJ2-5; TRBD1 or TRBD2 may be the D gene (6 bases each). Germline CDR1 and CDR2: SGHTA and FQGNSA. CDR3 size: 15 residues. CDR3 loop: CASSLGGLAQGTQHF. In nucleotides, the CDR3 is TGTGCCAGCAGCTTAGGGGGGCTAGCGCAAGGGACCCAGCACTTC.

The chain couples TRBV20-1 to TRBJ1-1; TRBD1 might be the D (5 bases). This CDR3 is built from 14 residues. Germline V gene sequence: CDR1 DFQATT, CDR2 SNEGSKA (reference sequence). Trimming stripped 3 bases from V and 0 bases from J, with 11 bases between. CDR3 region: CSARMGGMNTEAFF. CDR3 in DNA: TGCAGTGCTAGGATGGGGGGGATGAACACTGAAGCTTTCTTT.

This clonotype showed up many times. The chain uses TRBV10-3 and TRBJ2-1; 12 bases align to TRBD2. Per the germline V gene, CDR1 is ENHRY and CDR2 is SYGVKD. V was clipped by 0 bases and J by 8 bases; unmatched bases: 8. This CDR3 contains 17 residues. The CDR3 DNA reads as TGTGCCATCAGTGAGTCGACTCGACTAGCGGGAGACCATGAGCAGTTCTTC. Translating gives CAISESTRLAGDHEQFF.

There are a few counts of this clonotype. A much larger clone is a single base away; this may be a read error. The V call is TRBV7-2, the J call TRBJ2-1; D possibly corresponds to TRBD2 (6 bases). Germline CDR1 reads SGHTA; CDR2 reads FQGNSA. The CDR3 spans 17 residues. CDR3 DNA sequence: TGTGCCTGCAGCTTAAAGAGCGGGCCTAGCTCCTACAATGAGCAGTTCTTC. This translates into CACSLKSGPSSYNEQFF.

This clonotype was seen more than once but under ten times. A single base separates this from a much larger clone, so it may be a read error. The chain uses TRBV6-6 and TRBJ1-5, with TRBD1 matching over 8 bases. Germline assignment: CDR1 MNHNY and CDR2 SVGAGI (reference sequence). The length of the CDR3 is 16 residues. Unmatched junction bases numbered 10, after V lost 5 bases and J lost 4 bases. The CDR3 sequence: CASSHIDRQGNQPQHF. DNA of the CDR3: TGTGCCAGCAGTCATATCGACCGACAGGGGAATCAGCCCCAGCATTTT.

This chain uses TRBV12-5 with TRBJ1-1, with D hard to call. CDR1 is LGHNT and CDR2 is FRNRAP in the germline V gene. The CDR3 extends over 13 amino acids. Trimming pared 2 bases from V and 4 bases from J, leaving 8 bases between. CDR3 bases: TGTGCTAGTGGTTTGCCCGGCGCCACTGAAGCTTTCTTT. Amino acid sequence: CASGLPGATEAFF.

This clonotype was recorded a few times. This rearrangement joins TRBV27 to TRBJ2-3; 13 bases are shared with TRBD2. CDR3 length: 18 residues. The V gene end was trimmed by 6 bases and the J gene end by 2 bases; junction bases not matched to a gene: 11. Germline V gene data show CDR1 as MNHEY and CDR2 as SMNVEV (reference sequence). The CDR3 nucleotides read TGTGCCAGCAGGTGGGGGACTAGCGGGAACCCCACCACAGATACGCAGTATTTT. Translated, it gives CASRWGTSGNPTTDTQYF.

Concerning this clonotype: One end of the junction is discordant with germline, which a read error may explain. The chain couples TRBV7-9 to TRBJ2-7; TRBD2 aligns across 8 bases. The CDR3 spans 14 residues. Germline loops: CDR1 SEHNR, CDR2 FQNEAQ (reference sequence). The CDR3 loop is CASTLAGQTYEQYF. Here the CDR3 DNA reads TGTGCCAGCACCTTAGCGGGACAAACGTACGAGCAGTACTTC.

This clonotype was seen ten or more times. This chain joins TRBV7-3 and TRBJ2-1; D ambiguous. This CDR3 region has 16 residues. Trimming removed 1 base from V and 0 bases from J, with 10 bases in between. The germline gives CDR1 SGHTA, CDR2 FQGTGA. In nucleotides, the CDR3 is TGTGCCAGCAGCTTAAAAGGCCATCGCTCCTACAATGAGCAGTTCTTC. Protein sequence: CASSLKGHRSYNEQFF.

This clonotype was detected ten times or more. The CDR3 here is CASSPGDNEQFF. CDR3 bases: TGTGCCAGCAGCCCCGGCGACAATGAGCAGTTCTTC. The genes are TRBV7-9 and TRBJ2-1; no clear D gene. With 5 bases removed from V and 5 bases from J, the gap between germline ends came to 7 bases. Germline CDR1 and CDR2: SEHNR and FQNEAQ (reference sequence). The CDR3 loop spans 12 amino acids. Full variable domain (rest looked up from reference TRBV7-9 and TRBJ2-1): DTGVSQNPRHKITKRGQNVTFRCDPISEHNRLYWYRQTLGQGPEFLTYFQNEAQLEKSRLLSDRFSAERPKGSFSTLEIQRTEQGDSAMYLCASSPGDNEQFFGPGTRLTVL.